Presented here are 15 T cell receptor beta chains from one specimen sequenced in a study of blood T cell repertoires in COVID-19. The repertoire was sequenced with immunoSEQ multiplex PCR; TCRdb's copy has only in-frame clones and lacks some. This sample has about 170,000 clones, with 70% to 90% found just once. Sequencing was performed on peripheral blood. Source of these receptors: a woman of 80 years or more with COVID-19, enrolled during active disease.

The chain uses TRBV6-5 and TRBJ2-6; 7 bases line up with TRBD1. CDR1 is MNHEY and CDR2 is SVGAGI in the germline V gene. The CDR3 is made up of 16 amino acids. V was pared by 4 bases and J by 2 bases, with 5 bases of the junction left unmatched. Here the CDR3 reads CASSSQDRAGANVLTF. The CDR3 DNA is TGTGCCAGCAGTTCCCAAGACAGGGCTGGGGCCAACGTCCTGACTTTC.

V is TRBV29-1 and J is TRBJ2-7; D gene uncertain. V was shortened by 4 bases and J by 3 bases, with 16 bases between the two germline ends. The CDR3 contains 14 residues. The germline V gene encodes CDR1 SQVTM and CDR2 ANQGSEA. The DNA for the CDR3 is TGCAGCGTTGTAAGTTGGGCATCGTACTACGAGCAGTACTTC. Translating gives CSVVSWASYYEQYF.

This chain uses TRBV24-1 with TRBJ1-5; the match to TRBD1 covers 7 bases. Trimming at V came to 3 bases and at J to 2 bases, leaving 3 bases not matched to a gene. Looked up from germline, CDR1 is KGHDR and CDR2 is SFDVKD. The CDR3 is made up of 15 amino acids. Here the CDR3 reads CATSDVRGGNQPQHF. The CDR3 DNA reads TGTGCCACCAGTGATGTCAGGGGGGGCAATCAGCCCCAGCATTTT.

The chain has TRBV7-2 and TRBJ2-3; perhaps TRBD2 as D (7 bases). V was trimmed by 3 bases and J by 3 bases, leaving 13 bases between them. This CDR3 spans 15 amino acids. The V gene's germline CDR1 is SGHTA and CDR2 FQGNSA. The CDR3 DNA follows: TGTGCCAGCAGCTTTGTGGGAGGGGGGACAGATACGCAGTATTTT. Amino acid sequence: CASSFVGGGTDTQYF.

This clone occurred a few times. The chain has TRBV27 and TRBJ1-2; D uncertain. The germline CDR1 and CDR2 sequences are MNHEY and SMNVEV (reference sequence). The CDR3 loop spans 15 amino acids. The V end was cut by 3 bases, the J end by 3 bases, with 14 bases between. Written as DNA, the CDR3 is TGTGCCAGCAGTTTTCGCGGTGCCAGTCACTATGGCTACACCTTC. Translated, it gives CASSFRGASHYGYTF.

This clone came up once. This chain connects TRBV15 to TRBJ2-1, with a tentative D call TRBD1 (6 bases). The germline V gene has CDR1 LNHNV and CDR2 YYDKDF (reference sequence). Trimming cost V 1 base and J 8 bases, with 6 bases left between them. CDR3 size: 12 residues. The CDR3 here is CATSRAGDEQFF. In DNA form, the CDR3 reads TGTGCCACCAGCAGAGCAGGGGATGAGCAGTTCTTC.

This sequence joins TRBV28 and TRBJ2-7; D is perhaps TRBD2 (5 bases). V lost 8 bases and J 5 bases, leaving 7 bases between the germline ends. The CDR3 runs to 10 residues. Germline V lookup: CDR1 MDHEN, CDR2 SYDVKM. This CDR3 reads CASEGDEQYF. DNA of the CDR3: TGTGCCAGCGAGGGAGACGAGCAGTACTTC.

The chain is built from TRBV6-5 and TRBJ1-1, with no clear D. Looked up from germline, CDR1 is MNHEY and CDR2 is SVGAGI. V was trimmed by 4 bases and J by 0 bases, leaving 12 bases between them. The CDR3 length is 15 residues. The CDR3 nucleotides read TGTGCCAGCAGTTCCCCCCGGCGGATGAACACTGAAGCTTTCTTT. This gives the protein CASSSPRRMNTEAFF.

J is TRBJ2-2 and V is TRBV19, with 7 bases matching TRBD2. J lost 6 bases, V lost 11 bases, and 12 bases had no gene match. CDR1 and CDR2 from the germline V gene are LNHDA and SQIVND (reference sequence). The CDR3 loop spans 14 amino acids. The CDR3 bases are TGTGCCCCGTCCCTCGGGGGGTGGGCCGGGGAGCTGTTTTTT. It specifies CAPSLGGWAGELFF. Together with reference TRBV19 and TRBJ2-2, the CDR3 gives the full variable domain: DGGITQSPKYLFRKEGQNVTLSCEQNLNHDAMYWYRQDPGQGLRLIYYSQIVNDFQKGDIAEGYSVSREKKESFPLTVTSAQKNPTAFYLCAPSLGGWAGELFFGEGSRLTVL.

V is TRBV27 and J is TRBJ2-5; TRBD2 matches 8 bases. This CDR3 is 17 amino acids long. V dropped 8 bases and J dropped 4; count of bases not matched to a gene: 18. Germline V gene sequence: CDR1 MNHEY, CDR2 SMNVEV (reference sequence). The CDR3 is CASGPLSRTSSLETQYF. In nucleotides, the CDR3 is TGTGCCAGCGGTCCTCTTTCCCGGACTAGCAGCTTAGAGACCCAGTACTTC.

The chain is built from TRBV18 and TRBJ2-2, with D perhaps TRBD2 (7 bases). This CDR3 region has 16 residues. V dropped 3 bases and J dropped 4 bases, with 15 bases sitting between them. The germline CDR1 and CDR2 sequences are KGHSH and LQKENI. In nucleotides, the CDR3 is TGTGCCAGCTCACCTGATACGGGGGGCGTCACCGGGGAGCTGTTTTTT. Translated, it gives CASSPDTGGVTGELFF.

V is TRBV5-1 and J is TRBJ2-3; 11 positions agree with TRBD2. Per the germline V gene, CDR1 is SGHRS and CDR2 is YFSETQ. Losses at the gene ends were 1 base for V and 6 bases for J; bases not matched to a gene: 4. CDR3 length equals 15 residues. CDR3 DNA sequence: TGCGCCAGCAGCTTGCTAGCGGGAGGTGGGGATACGCAGTATTTT. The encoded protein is CASSLLAGGGDTQYF.

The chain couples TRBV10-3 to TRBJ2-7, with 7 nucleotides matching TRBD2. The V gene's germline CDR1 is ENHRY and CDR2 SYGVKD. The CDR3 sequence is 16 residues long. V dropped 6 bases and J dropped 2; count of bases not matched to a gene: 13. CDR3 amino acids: CAIRTQGGSTPYEQYF. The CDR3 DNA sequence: TGTGCCATCAGGACTCAGGGCGGGAGTACCCCCTACGAGCAGTACTTC.

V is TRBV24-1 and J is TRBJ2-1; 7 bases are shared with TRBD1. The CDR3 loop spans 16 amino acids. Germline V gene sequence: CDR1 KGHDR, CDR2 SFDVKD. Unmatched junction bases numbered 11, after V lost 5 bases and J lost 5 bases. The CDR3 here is CATSVAQGNNHNEQFF. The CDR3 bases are TGTGCCACCAGTGTCGCACAGGGGAATAACCACAATGAGCAGTTCTTC.

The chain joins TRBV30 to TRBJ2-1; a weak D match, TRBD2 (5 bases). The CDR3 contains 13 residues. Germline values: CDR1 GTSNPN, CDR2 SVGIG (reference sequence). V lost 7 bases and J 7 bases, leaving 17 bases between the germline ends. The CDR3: CALDPLRGNEQFF. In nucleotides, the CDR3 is TGTGCCTTAGACCCATTAAGAGGGAATGAGCAGTTCTTC.